The 25 T cell receptor beta chains below were found in one sample sequenced in a study of T-cell memory formation after mild COVID-19. TCRdb re-analysed the 5' RACE reads in MiXCR, keeping a single row per CDR3 protein. The sample contains 350,000 to 500,000 distinct CDR3 sequences, over 15% of which appear only once. Sequenced input: PBMCs or a T cell subset sorted from them (not recorded which). These TCRs come from a man aged 18 to 29 who had mild COVID-19 (a few samples of this study predate the infection). Cell type and time point are not known.

This clonotype was seen a few times. This chain links TRBV5-1 with TRBJ2-3; TRBD1 matches 10 bases. CDR1 SGHRS and CDR2 YFSETQ come from the germline V gene. J gave up 6 bases and V 6 bases, and 7 bases lay outside the gene matches. The CDR3 covers 14 residues. The chain's CDR3 is CASKRTGGEDTQYF. CDR3 sequence (DNA): TGCGCCAGCAAGCGGACAGGGGGGGAGGATACGCAGTATTTT.

This clonotype has only a few counts. The chain couples TRBV28 to TRBJ1-2, with 8 positions matching TRBD1. V was clipped by 4 bases and J by 8 bases; unmatched bases: 15. This CDR3 region has 16 residues. Germline values: CDR1 MDHEN, CDR2 SYDVKM. The CDR3 here is CASSSATNVRGRGYTF. For the CDR3, the DNA is TGTGCCAGCAGTTCCGCTACTAACGTCAGGGGGCGAGGCTACACCTTC.

Points on this clonotype: One junction end does not reproduce the germline sequence, and a read error may be involved. J is TRBJ2-5 and V is TRBV7-2, with TRBD2 matching over 9 bases. There are 13 residues in the CDR3. The germline CDR1 and CDR2 sequences are SGHTA and FQGNSA. The CDR3: CASSVAGAETQYF. The CDR3 coding sequence is TGTGCCAGCAGCGTAGCGGGAGCAGAGACCCAGTACTTC. Full variable domain (remainder filled in from reference TRBV7-2 and TRBJ2-5): GAGVSQSPSNKVTEKGKDVELRCDPISGHTALYWYRQSLGQGLEFLIYFQGNSAPDKSGLPSDRFSAERTGGSVSTLTIQRTQQEDSAVYLCASSVAGAETQYFGPGTRLLVL.

The chain combines TRBV5-1 with TRBJ2-7; 14 positions match TRBD2. The CDR3 has 16 residues. V shed 3 bases, J shed 3 bases, and the junction held 5 bases outside the gene matches. CDR1 SGHRS and CDR2 YFSETQ come from the germline V gene. The CDR3 loop is CASSSTSGGANYEQYF. In nucleotides, the CDR3 is TGCGCCAGCAGCTCGACTAGCGGGGGGGCAAACTACGAGCAGTACTTC.

Only a few counts were recorded for this clonotype. The rearrangement uses TRBV5-4 and TRBJ2-4; possible D gene TRBD1, 6 bases. This CDR3 spans 13 amino acids. V lost 4 bases, J lost 15 bases, and 20 bases lay in between. The germline gives CDR1 SGHNT, CDR2 YYREEE (reference sequence). CDR3 nucleotide sequence: TGTGCCAGCAGCCCAGACCCCGACAGGAGGATGTACTTC. Translated: CASSPDPDRRMYF.

This clonotype appeared a few times. The V gene is TRBV20-1, the J gene TRBJ2-5; 8 nucleotides match TRBD1. This CDR3 is 13 amino acids long. The ends lost 4 bases at V and 5 bases at J; junction bases unmatched: 6. Germline V gene data show CDR1 as DFQATT and CDR2 as SNEGSKA (reference sequence). DNA for the CDR3: TGCAGTGCTATCGGAGGGGACAGGGAGACCCAGTACTTC. This sequence encodes CSAIGGDRETQYF.

The chain joins TRBV7-2 to TRBJ1-1, with 8 bases aligning to TRBD1. The V gene end was trimmed by 0 bases and the J gene end by 6 bases; junction bases not matched to a gene: 9. The CDR3 length is 16 residues. Looked up from germline, CDR1 is SGHTA and CDR2 is FQGNSA. The CDR3 DNA sequence: TGTGCCAGCAGCTTAGCGGCCCGGACAGGGAGGGCTGAAGCTTTCTTT. The encoded protein is CASSLAARTGRAEAFF.

The CDR3 protein is CASSGDRSTSYEQYF. CDR3 bases: TGTGCCAGCTCGGGGGACAGATCGACCTCCTACGAGCAGTACTTC. The gene calls are TRBV18 and TRBJ2-7; 7 bases are shared with TRBD1. Germline CDR1 and CDR2: KGHSH and LQKENI. With 6 bases clipped from V and 0 bases from J, the junction kept 8 bases outside the gene matches. The CDR3 sequence is 15 residues long.

In this sample, this clonotype turned up a few times. V and J are TRBV7-9 and TRBJ2-1, with 11 bases matching TRBD2. V was clipped by 4 bases and J by 3 bases; unmatched bases: 14. Per germline, CDR1 SEHNR and CDR2 FQNEAQ (reference sequence). The CDR3 covers 19 residues. CDR3 DNA sequence: TGTGCCAGCAGCTCAACGCGGGGTAGCGGGGGGGCCCGCTACAATGAGCAGTTCTTC. It specifies CASSSTRGSGGARYNEQFF.

This clonotype was counted a few times. This chain links TRBV9 with TRBJ1-1; no reliable D call. The CDR3 is made up of 15 amino acids. Trimming took off 0 bases at V and 1 base at J, with 10 bases between the two ends. Per germline, CDR1 SGDLS and CDR2 YYNGEE. As DNA, the CDR3 is TGTGCCAGCAGCGTAGTCAGTCGGGCGAACACTGAAGCTTTCTTT. Protein: CASSVVSRANTEAFF.

This clonotype was seen at least ten times. The chain uses TRBV12-3 or TRBV12-4 and TRBJ1-5; 7 nucleotides align to TRBD1. CDR3 length equals 15 residues. V was pared by 6 bases and J by 0 bases, with 5 bases of the junction left unmatched. CDR3 protein: CASSSTGYSNQPQHF. For the CDR3, the DNA is TGTGCCAGCAGCTCGACAGGGTATAGCAATCAGCCCCAGCATTTT.

This clonotype was observed at least ten times. The rearrangement links TRBV6-2 or TRBV6-3 to TRBJ1-4; D is possibly TRBD1 (5 bases). The CDR3 loop spans 14 amino acids. V was cut by 7 bases and J by 5 bases, with 14 bases left in between. Germline CDR1 is MNHEY and CDR2 is SVGEGT. CDR3: CASTPGRENEKLFF. The CDR3 nucleotides read TGTGCCAGCACCCCGGGACGTGAGAATGAAAAACTGTTTTTT.

The rearrangement joins TRBV4-2 to TRBJ2-1; possible D gene TRBD2, 6 bases. This CDR3 region has 17 residues. Germline values: CDR1 LGHNA, CDR2 YNFKEQ. Trimming took off 3 bases at V and 9 bases at J, with 24 bases between the two ends. CDR3 protein: CASSHPPGTSREGEQFF. In DNA, the CDR3 is TGTGCCAGCAGCCACCCCCCTGGGACTTCGAGGGAAGGTGAGCAGTTCTTC.

The chain recombines TRBV9 with TRBJ2-6; D is perhaps TRBD1 or TRBD2 (6 bases each). V was cut by 3 bases and J by 4 bases, with 17 bases left in between. The CDR3 is made up of 17 amino acids. Germline V gene lookup returns CDR1 SGDLS and CDR2 YYNGEE. The CDR3 DNA follows: TGTGCCAGCAGCGCCGGGACGGGGGCCGGGGGGGCCAACGTCCTGACTTTC. It specifies CASSAGTGAGGANVLTF.

The chain joins TRBV5-1 to TRBJ2-5; 8 bases are a match to TRBD2. The V segment lost 4 bases and the J segment 3 bases; nucleotides outside the gene matches: 14. The CDR3 extends over 17 amino acids. Germline-derived CDR1 and CDR2 are SGHRS and YFSETQ. CDR3 DNA sequence: TGCGCCAGCAGCGGACCCTTTGGCGGGGGGATTGAAGAGACCCAGTACTTC. Translation: CASSGPFGGGIEETQYF.

The chain carries TRBV7-2 and TRBJ2-5; 9 nucleotides align to TRBD2. The CDR3 extends over 17 amino acids. Germline CDR1 reads SGHTA; CDR2 reads FQGNSA. Trimming at V came to 5 bases and at J to 1 base, leaving 11 bases not matched to a gene. The CDR3 nucleotides read TGTGCCAGCAGCATACGGGGTGGCGGGGGGGCCCAAGAGACCCAGTACTTC. It is translated as CASSIRGGGGAQETQYF. Supplemented by reference TRBV7-2 and TRBJ2-5, the full variable domain reads GAGVSQSPSNKVTEKGKDVELRCDPISGHTALYWYRQSLGQGLEFLIYFQGNSAPDKSGLPSDRFSAERTGGSVSTLTIQRTQQEDSAVYLCASSIRGGGGAQETQYFGPGTRLLVL.

This clonotype was observed at least ten times. This chain links TRBV4-1 with TRBJ2-3; the match to TRBD1 covers 9 bases. V lost 1 base, J lost 0 bases, and 17 bases stayed unmatched. Germline V gene data show CDR1 as MGHRA and CDR2 as YSYEKL. CDR3 size: 21 residues. The CDR3 spells CASSQVATGTGPTSSTDTQYF. The DNA for the CDR3 is TGCGCCAGCAGCCAAGTAGCGACCGGGACAGGGCCAACTTCTAGCACAGATACGCAGTATTTT.

The chain links TRBV7-9 to TRBJ1-3; maybe TRBD1 (5 bases). Trimming removed 5 bases from V and 0 bases from J, with 23 bases in between. The CDR3 totals 19 residues. Germline CDR1 reads SEHNR; CDR2 reads FQNEAQ (reference sequence). In DNA form, the CDR3 reads TGTGCCAGCAGCCCTGGGGGATGGTCAGGGCCCTCCTCTGGAAACACCATATATTTT. Its translation is CASSPGGWSGPSSGNTIYF.

V gene TRBV10-2 combines with J gene TRBJ2-3; 9 nucleotides align to TRBD2. Per the germline V gene, CDR1 is WSHSY and CDR2 is SAAADI. Trimming took 8 bases from V and 0 from J; bases not matched to a gene: 6. The CDR3 is 15 amino acids. The DNA of the CDR3 is TGCGCCAGCGGCGGGGGGGCTTCTAGCACAGATACGCAGTATTTT. It translates to CASGGGASSTDTQYF.

The chain has TRBV29-1 and TRBJ2-3; D may be TRBD1 or TRBD2 (6 bases each). CDR1 and CDR2 (germline): SQVTM, ANQGSEA. The CDR3 has 13 residues. This CDR3 is CGGIGQLTDTQYF. CDR3 DNA sequence: TGCGGGGGGATAGGACAGCTCACAGATACGCAGTATTTT.

Many counts were recorded for this clonotype. V usage is TRBV6-5 and J usage is TRBJ1-6; no reliable D call. V was shortened by 6 bases and J by 4 bases, with 10 bases between the two germline ends. This CDR3 spans 14 amino acids. Germline assignment: CDR1 MNHEY and CDR2 SVGAGI. The CDR3: CASSQDGYNSPLHF. DNA of the CDR3: TGTGCCAGCAGCCAGGACGGATATAATTCACCCCTCCACTTT.

This clonotype was seen a few times. This sequence joins TRBV7-8 and TRBJ1-5; D not certain. From germline, CDR1 is SGHVS and CDR2 FQNEAQ. This CDR3 is built from 13 residues. Trimming removed 5 bases at V and 2 bases at J, with 7 bases between. CDR3 sequence: CASSRIGNQPQHF. CDR3 in DNA: TGTGCCAGCAGCCGAATTGGCAATCAGCCCCAGCATTTT.

Only a few counts were recorded for this clonotype. This chain uses TRBV7-3 with TRBJ1-2, with no clear D. The germline CDR1 and CDR2 sequences are SGHTA and FQGTGA. The CDR3 loop spans 16 amino acids. Trimming stripped 6 bases from V and 8 bases from J, with 25 bases between. The CDR3 reads CASSASSGVSSEGYTF. The CDR3 DNA reads TGTGCCAGCAGTGCTTCTTCGGGAGTCAGCTCGGAAGGCTACACCTTC.

There are a few counts of this clonotype. V and J are TRBV4-1 and TRBJ1-2; unclear D gene. The CDR3 extends over 16 amino acids. In germline, CDR1 is MGHRA, CDR2 YSYEKL. Trimming removed 0 bases from V and 0 bases from J, with 11 bases in between. Here the CDR3 reads CASSQDPWASNYGYTF. The CDR3 nucleotides are TGCGCCAGCAGCCAAGATCCCTGGGCTTCTAACTATGGCTACACCTTC.

This clonotype was observed at least ten times. The CDR3 bases are TGTGCCAGCAGTTACTTCTCAGGGAACACTGAAGCTTTCTTT. Translated, it gives CASSYFSGNTEAFF. This chain connects TRBV6-6 to TRBJ1-1; D not certain. The V gene's germline CDR1 is MNHNY and CDR2 SVGAGI (reference sequence). There are 14 residues in the CDR3. V lost 1 base, J lost 1 base, and 7 bases lay in between.